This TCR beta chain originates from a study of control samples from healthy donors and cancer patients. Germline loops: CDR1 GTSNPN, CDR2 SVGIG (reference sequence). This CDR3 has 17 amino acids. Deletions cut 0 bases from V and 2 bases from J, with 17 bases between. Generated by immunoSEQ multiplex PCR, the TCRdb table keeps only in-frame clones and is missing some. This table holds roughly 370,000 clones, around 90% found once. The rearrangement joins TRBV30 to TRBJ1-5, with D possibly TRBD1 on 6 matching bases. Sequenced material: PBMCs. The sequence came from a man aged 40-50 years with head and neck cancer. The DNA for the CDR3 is TGTGCCTGGAGTGTAGGGGGGGCCGCTTCGGGCAATCAGCCCCAGCATTTT. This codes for CAWSVGGAASGNQPQHF.